This TCR beta chain came from a study of T cell repertoires in cytomegalovirus infection. Whole-study context: Public TCR beta signatures were indicative of both CMV infection and a matching HLA type.

This clonotype was detected only a few times. No antigen is known for it. Findings and caveats of the study: CMV carriers with the relevant HLA were identified by cumulative public TCR beta family frequency. Within the response measured ex vivo, HLA-C-restricted CMV-specific TCR beta clonotypes were dominant.

TCRdb redid the calling of the reads with MiXCR, one entry per CDR3 protein. Here the sample spans tens of thousands of distinct CDR3 sequences, 20% to 30% being singletons. Germline V gene sequence: CDR1 MNHEY, CDR2 SMNVEV (reference sequence). Trimming shortened V by 5 bases and J by 1 base, and 11 bases separated the two germline ends. The CDR3 sequence is 14 residues long. The sequence came from a human donor in good health (CMV status not recorded). Some clones in this sample may be carry-over from other donors' samples. Sequencing used CD8+ T cells from cultured PBMCs, obtained from culture after CMV antigen stimulation. The gene calls are TRBV27 and TRBJ1-2; perhaps TRBD1 as D (5 bases). The CDR3 sequence: CASSTQGGNYGYTF. The CDR3 DNA reads TGTGCCAGCAGTACCCAGGGTGGTAACTATGGCTACACCTTC.